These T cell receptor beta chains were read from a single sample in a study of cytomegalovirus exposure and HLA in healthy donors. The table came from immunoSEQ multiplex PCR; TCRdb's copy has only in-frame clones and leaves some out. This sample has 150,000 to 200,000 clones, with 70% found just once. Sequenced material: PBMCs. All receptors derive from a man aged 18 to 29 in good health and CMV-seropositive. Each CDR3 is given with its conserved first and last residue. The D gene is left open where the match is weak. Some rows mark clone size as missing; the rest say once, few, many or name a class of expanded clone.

TGTGCCAGCAGCTTGGTATCGGGGGGCATCACCCAAGAGACCCAGTACTTC CASSLVSGGITQETQYF NA NA TRBJ2-5 TRBV5-6
TGCGCCAGCAGCCGAAGGCCAGGAGGGTTGATTGATACGCAGTATTTT CASSRRPGGLIDTQYF NA NA TRBJ2-3 TRBV4-1
TGCGCCAGCAGTTCGGAGACAACCCGGGGTTACAATGAGCAGTTCTTC CASSSETTRGYNEQFF NA few TRBJ2-1 TRBV5-1
TGCAGCGTTGTCAGGGGGCGATTGAACACTGAAGCTTTCTTT CSVVRGRLNTEAFF TRBD1 NA TRBJ1-1 TRBV29-1
TGTGCCAGCAGCCCGACAGGGATCAATCAGCCCCAGCATTTT CASSPTGINQPQHF TRBD1 NA TRBJ1-5 TRBV7-2
TGTGCCAGCAGCCAGGGACAGACAGATACGCAGTATTTT CASSQGQTDTQYF TRBD1 NA TRBJ2-3 TRBV2
TGTGCCAGCAGCCCTGCGGGGGGGCGGCGAGAGACCCAGTACTTC CASSPAGGRRETQYF TRBD2 NA TRBJ2-5 TRBV7-3
TGTGCCAGCAGCTTTATTCCAGGGGAGTCTAGAGAGACCCAGTACTTC CASSFIPGESRETQYF NA NA TRBJ2-5 TRBV5-6
TGTGCCAGCAGCCCCGGGACAGCAAGGACCGGGGAGCTGTTTTTT CASSPGTARTGELFF TRBD1 NA TRBJ2-2 TRBV5-6
TGTGCCAGCAGCCCCACCCCAGGGGGTCGTGGCTATGGCTACACCTTC CASSPTPGGRGYGYTF TRBD1 NA TRBJ1-2 TRBV2
TGTGCCAGCTCTCCCGGACAGGGTCAAGAGACCCAGTACTTC CASSPGQGQETQYF TRBD1 few TRBJ2-5 TRBV18
TGTGCCAGCAGCGTAGGTACAGGGGGGGAAGAGACCCAGTACTTC CASSVGTGGEETQYF NA NA TRBJ2-5 TRBV9
TGTGCCAGCGGCTCTGCGGCAGGGGTAACTGAAGCTTTCTTT CASGSAAGVTEAFF NA NA TRBJ1-1 TRBV28
TGCGCCAGCAGGATAATACAGGAAGGGGAGACCCAGTACTTC CASRIIQEGETQYF NA NA TRBJ2-5 TRBV5-1
TGTGCCAGCAGCTTAGTGGCCAGTCGCTCTGGGGCCAACGTCCTGACTTTC CASSLVASRSGANVLTF NA NA TRBJ2-6 TRBV7-9
TGTGCCAGCAGCTTAGGGGGACAGAGCGGCTACACCTTC CASSLGGQSGYTF TRBD1 NA TRBJ1-2 TRBV11-2
TGTGCCAGCAGCTTAGGGGGGGACTGGGCGGGTGGCTACACCTTC CASSLGGDWAGGYTF NA NA TRBJ1-2 TRBV7-9